The sequence of this T cell receptor beta chain was determined in a study of response to subunit inactivated influenza vaccine. TCRdb reprocessed the RT-PCR reads with MiXCR, giving one entry per CDR3 protein. Of roughly 190,000 distinct CDR3 sequences detected, roughly 12% appear once; the ten largest clones hold approximately 30%. Germline assignment: CDR1 SEHNR and CDR2 FQNEAQ (reference sequence). The V gene lost 2 bases and the J gene lost 0 bases, with 8 bases spanning the gap. This CDR3 is 14 amino acids long. These data are also associated with another study on T cells expressing NK-cell markers. According to that study: In generating TCR beta cDNA, 5'RACE template switching with UMIs was used. Uncertainty persisted over the HCMV specificity of expanded NKG2C+ T cell clones.

The sequencing here drew on CD8+ T cells sorted from PBMCs, taken 11 to 12 days after vaccination. V gene TRBV7-9 combines with J gene TRBJ2-7; the D is unclear. The TCR comes from a man aged 45-65 years who received an inactivated influenza vaccine. The CDR3 DNA follows: TGTGCCAGCAGCTTAAATCAGGCCTCCTACGAGCAGTACTTC. Its protein product is CASSLNQASYEQYF.